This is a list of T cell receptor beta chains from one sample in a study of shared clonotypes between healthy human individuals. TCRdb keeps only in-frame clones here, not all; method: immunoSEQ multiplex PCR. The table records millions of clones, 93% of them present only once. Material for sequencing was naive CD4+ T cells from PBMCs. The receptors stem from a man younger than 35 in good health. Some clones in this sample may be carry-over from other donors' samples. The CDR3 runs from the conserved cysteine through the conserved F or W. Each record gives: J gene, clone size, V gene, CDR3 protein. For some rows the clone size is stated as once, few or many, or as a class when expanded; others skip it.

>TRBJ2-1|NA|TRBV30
CAWSLWTSGEGNNEQFF
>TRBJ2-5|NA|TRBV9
CASSPSKASGETQYF
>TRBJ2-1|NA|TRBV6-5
CASSYSAGMGYNEQFF
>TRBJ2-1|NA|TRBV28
CASSSGLIYNEQFF
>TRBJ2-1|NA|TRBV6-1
CASVKGGDAYNEQFF
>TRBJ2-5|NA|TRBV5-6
CASAGRNSQETQYF
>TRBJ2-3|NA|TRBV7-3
CASSSQSDTQYF
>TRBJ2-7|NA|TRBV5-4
CASSRPTSGRVYEQYF
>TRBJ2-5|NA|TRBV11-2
CASSLLNEAGRRETQYF
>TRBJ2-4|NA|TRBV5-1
CASSTDRPGADIQYF
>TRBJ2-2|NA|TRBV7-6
CARRLAGGARTGELFF
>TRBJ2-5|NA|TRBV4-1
CASSQDLAGVQETQYF
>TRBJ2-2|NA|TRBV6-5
CASSYSVQANTGELFF
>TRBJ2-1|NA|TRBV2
CASRVGLAGNNEQFF
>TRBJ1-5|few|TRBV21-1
CASSPMKGGVQHF
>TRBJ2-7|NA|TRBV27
CASSFLRDRAYEQYF
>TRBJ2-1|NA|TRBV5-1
CASSPGLAIYNEQFF
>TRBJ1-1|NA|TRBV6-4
CASRKDRLDTEAFF
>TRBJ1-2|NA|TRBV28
CASSPGGTANYGYTF
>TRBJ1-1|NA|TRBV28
CASGGARATEAFF
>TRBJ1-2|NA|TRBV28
CASSLTVPGYTF
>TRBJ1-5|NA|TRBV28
CAIRTAMKPQHF
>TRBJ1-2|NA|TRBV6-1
CASTLDRLGGYTF
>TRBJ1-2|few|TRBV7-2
CASSRNGPGGYTF
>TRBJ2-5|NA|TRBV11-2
CASSFRDRGKWTQYF
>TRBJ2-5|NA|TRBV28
CASTSGGASGETQYF
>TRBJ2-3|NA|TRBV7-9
CASSRPLASTDTQYF
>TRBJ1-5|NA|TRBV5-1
CASSPEDSQNQPQHF
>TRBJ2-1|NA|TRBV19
CASNQFGLARGEQFF
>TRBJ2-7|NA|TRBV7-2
CASSPGYEQYF
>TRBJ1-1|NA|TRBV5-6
CASSLGYGGYMNTEAFF
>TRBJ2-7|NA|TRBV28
CASSLIRDPHEQYF
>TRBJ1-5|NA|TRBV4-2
CASSPVEGGNQPQHF
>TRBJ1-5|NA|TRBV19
CASSPPAGLRNQPQHF
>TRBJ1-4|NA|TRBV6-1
CASSEGRGLIGEKLFF
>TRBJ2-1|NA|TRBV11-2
CASSLDAGLLFNEQFF
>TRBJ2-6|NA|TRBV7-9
CASSPRGVDSGANVLTF
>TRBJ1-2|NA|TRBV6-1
CASYIYYGYTF
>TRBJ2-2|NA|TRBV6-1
CASSEAWVVTNTGELFF
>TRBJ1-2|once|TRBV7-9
CASSLAGGDWNYGYTF
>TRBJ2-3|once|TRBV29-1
CSVEGREPTDTQYF
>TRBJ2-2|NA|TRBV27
CASSLTSPTRSTGELFF
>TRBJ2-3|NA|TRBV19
CASSKGLAGDLSDTQYF
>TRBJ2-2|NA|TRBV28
CASLGGTGELFF
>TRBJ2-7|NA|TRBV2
CASRTADKQYF
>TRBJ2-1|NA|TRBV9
CASSVSGRGYNEQFF
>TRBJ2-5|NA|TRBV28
CASSLEGGQGETQYF
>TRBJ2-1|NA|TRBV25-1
CASSEYRGGNEQFF